The 12 T cell receptor beta chains below were found in one sample sequenced in a study of Ad26.COV2.S vaccination and SARS-CoV-2 variants. Some clones are missing from TCRdb's copy, which holds only in-frame ones; the method was immunoSEQ multiplex PCR. The sample has hundreds of thousands of clones, around 86% seen once. Specified treatment: about 20 received Ad26.COV2.S at low or high dose, single or two shots; about five received placebo; per-sample allocation not given. Sampling happened 63 days after the first vaccine or placebo injection. This specimen was peripheral blood, taken in a trial of Ad26.COV2.S vaccine versus placebo. These receptors all stem from a person aged 18-65 years who received the Ad26.COV2.S COVID-19 vaccine or a placebo.

The V gene is TRBV6-5, the J gene TRBJ1-2, with a weak D call TRBD1 (5 bases). The germline V and J ends were trimmed by 4 bases and 0 bases, with 15 bases remaining between them. The CDR3 is 16 amino acids. The germline V gene encodes CDR1 MNHEY and CDR2 SVGAGI. This CDR3 reads CASSSPGRQTNYGYTF. In DNA, the CDR3 is TGTGCCAGCAGTTCCCCGGGACGACAGACTAACTATGGCTACACCTTC.

The chain combines TRBV27 with TRBJ2-7, with TRBD1 matching 9 bases. The CDR3 extends over 15 amino acids. J was trimmed by 3 bases and V by 7 bases; bases with no gene match: 10. Germline loops: CDR1 MNHEY, CDR2 SMNVEV (reference sequence). The CDR3 here is CASTLMVGQGYEQYF. CDR3 DNA: TGTGCCAGCACCCTAATGGTGGGACAGGGCTACGAGCAGTACTTC.

The rearrangement links TRBV6-5 to TRBJ2-1; unclear D gene. Deletions cut 7 bases from V and 7 bases from J, with 8 bases between. CDR3 size: 11 residues. The germline CDR1 and CDR2 sequences are MNHEY and SVGAGI. The CDR3 reads CASTVGNEQFF. The CDR3 DNA is TGTGCCAGCACCGTGGGGAATGAGCAGTTCTTC.

The chain is built from TRBV18 and TRBJ1-1, with 8 bases aligning to TRBD1. The V and J ends lost 4 bases and 4 bases, in that order; junction bases with no gene match: 2. CDR3 size: 13 residues. Germline loops: CDR1 KGHSH, CDR2 LQKENI. CDR3 protein: CASSQDRGTEAFF. The CDR3 bases are TGTGCCAGCTCACAAGACAGGGGCACTGAAGCTTTCTTT.

V and J are TRBV7-9 and TRBJ1-6, with TRBD1 matching 7 bases. Germline V CDR1 and CDR2: SEHNR, FQNEAQ (reference sequence). The V segment lost 4 bases and the J segment 8 bases; nucleotides outside the gene matches: 8. The CDR3 loop spans 15 amino acids. The CDR3 region has the DNA TGTGCCAGCAGCTCCGGGGACAGCAATTATTCACCCCTCCACTTT. Protein product: CASSSGDSNYSPLHF.

This sequence joins TRBV9 and TRBJ2-7; possible D gene TRBD2, 6 bases. The CDR3 runs 13 residues. Germline V lookup: CDR1 SGDLS, CDR2 YYNGEE. V was cut by 4 bases and J by 6 bases, with 14 bases left in between. The CDR3 protein is CASSPPRGSEQYF. CDR3 DNA: TGTGCCAGCAGCCCCCCTCGGGGGTCCGAGCAGTACTTC. Full variable domain (remainder filled in from reference TRBV9 and TRBJ2-7): DSGVTQTPKHLITATGQRVTLRCSPRSGDLSVYWYQQSLDQGLQFLIQYYNGEERAKGNILERFSAQQFPDLHSELNLSSLELGDSALYFCASSPPRGSEQYFGPGTRLTVT.

The J gene is TRBJ2-7, the V gene TRBV18; perhaps TRBD1 as D (5 bases). The CDR3 has 13 amino acids. The V end was cut by 3 bases, the J end by 3 bases, with 9 bases between. Germline-derived CDR1 and CDR2 are KGHSH and LQKENI. The DNA for the CDR3 is TGTGCCAGCTCACCCGACAGCTACTACGAGCAGTACTTC. Its protein product is CASSPDSYYEQYF. The whole variable domain, filled in from reference TRBV18 and TRBJ2-7, reads NAGVMQNPRHLVRRRGQEARLRCSPMKGHSHVYWYRQLPEEGLKFMVYLQKENIIDESGMPKERFSAEFPKEGPSILRIQQVVRGDSAAYFCASSPDSYYEQYFGPGTRLTVT.

J is TRBJ2-7 and V is TRBV7-9; 10 nucleotides line up with TRBD1. The CDR3 runs to 16 residues. Germline V gene data show CDR1 as SEHNR and CDR2 as FQNEAQ (reference sequence). V gave up 4 bases and J gave up 2 bases; unmatched junction bases: 8. DNA for the CDR3: TGTGCCAGCAGCTCCTTGACAGGGGGCCCTACCTACGAGCAGTACTTC. Translating it yields CASSSLTGGPTYEQYF.

The V gene is TRBV3-1 (or the pseudogene TRBV3-2), the J gene TRBJ1-2; TRBD1 aligns across 8 bases. The ends lost 1 base at V and 7 bases at J; junction bases unmatched: 8. Germline loops: CDR1 LGHDT, CDR2 YNNKEL (reference sequence). This CDR3 region has 15 residues. The CDR3 loop is CASSQAGQGKSGYTF. As DNA, the CDR3 is TGTGCCAGCAGCCAAGCCGGACAGGGAAAGTCTGGCTACACCTTC.

CDR3 nucleotides: TGTGCCAGCAGCACCTCAGGCGTAGCGGGGATATACAATGAGCAGTTCTTC. Residues: CASSTSGVAGIYNEQFF. The chain carries TRBV7-9 and TRBJ2-1; TRBD2 matches at 8 bases. The CDR3 is 17 residues long. CDR1 SEHNR and CDR2 FQNEAQ come from the germline V gene (reference sequence). The junction had 13 bases not matched to a gene; V was cut back by 5 bases and J by 4 bases. The full variable domain, with the rest looked up from reference TRBV7-9 and TRBJ2-1, is DTGVSQNPRHKITKRGQNVTFRCDPISEHNRLYWYRQTLGQGPEFLTYFQNEAQLEKSRLLSDRFSAERPKGSFSTLEIQRTEQGDSAMYLCASSTSGVAGIYNEQFFGPGTRLTVL.

The CDR3 protein is CASSLPPLEASPLHF. Written as DNA, the CDR3 is TGTGCCAGCAGCTTACCCCCCTTGGAGGCTTCACCCCTCCACTTT. The rearrangement links TRBV7-2 to TRBJ1-6; D is unresolved. Germline assignment: CDR1 SGHTA and CDR2 FQGNSA. V lost 2 bases and J 9 bases, leaving 14 bases between the germline ends. This CDR3 is 15 amino acids long.

The CDR3 is CASTDGNQPQHF. Written as DNA, the CDR3 is TGTGCCAGCACGGACGGAAATCAGCCCCAGCATTTT. The gene calls are TRBV6-5 and TRBJ1-5; D gene uncertain. CDR1 is MNHEY, CDR2 SVGAGI, per germline. The germline V and J ends were trimmed by 7 bases and 4 bases, with 8 bases remaining between them. The CDR3 length is 12 residues.